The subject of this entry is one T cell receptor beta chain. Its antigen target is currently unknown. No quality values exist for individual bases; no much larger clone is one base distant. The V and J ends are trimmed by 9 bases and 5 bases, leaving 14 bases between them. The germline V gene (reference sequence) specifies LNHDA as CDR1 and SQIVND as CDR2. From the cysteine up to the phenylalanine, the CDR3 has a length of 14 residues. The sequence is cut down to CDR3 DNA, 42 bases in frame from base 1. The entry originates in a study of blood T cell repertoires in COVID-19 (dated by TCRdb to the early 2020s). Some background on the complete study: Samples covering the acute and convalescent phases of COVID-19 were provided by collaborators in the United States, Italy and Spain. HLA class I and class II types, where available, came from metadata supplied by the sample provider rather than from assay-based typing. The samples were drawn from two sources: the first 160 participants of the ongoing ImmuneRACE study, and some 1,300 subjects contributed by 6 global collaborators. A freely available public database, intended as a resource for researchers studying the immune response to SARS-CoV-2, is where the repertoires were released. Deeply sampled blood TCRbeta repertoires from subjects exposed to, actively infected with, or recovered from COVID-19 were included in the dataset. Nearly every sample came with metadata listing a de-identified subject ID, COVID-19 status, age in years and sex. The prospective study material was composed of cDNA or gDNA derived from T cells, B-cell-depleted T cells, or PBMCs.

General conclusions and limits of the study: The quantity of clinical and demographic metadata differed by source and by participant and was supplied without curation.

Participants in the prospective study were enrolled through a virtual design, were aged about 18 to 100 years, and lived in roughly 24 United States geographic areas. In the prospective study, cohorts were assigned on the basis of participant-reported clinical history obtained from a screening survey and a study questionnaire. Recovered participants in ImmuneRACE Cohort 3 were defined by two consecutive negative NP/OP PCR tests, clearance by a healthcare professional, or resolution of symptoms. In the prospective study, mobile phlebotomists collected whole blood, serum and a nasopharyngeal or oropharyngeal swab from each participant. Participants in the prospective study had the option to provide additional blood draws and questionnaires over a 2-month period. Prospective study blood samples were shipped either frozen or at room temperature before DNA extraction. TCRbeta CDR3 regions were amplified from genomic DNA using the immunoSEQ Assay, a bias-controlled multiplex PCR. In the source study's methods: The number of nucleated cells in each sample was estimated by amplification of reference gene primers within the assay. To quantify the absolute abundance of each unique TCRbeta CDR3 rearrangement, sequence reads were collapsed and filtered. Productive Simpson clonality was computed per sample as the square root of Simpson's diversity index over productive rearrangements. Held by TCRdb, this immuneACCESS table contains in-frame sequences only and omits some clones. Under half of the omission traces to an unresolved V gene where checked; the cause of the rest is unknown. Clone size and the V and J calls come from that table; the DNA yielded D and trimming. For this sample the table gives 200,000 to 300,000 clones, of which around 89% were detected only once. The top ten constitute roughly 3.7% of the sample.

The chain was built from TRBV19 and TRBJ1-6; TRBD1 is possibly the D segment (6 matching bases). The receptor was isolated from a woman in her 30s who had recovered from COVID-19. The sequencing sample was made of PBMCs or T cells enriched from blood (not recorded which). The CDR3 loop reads CASQGQSNNSPLHF. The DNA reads TGTGCCAGCCAAGGACAGAGTAATAATTCACCCCTCCACTTT.